Sequencing of this TCR beta chain was carried out in a study of T cells in Graves' hyperthyroidism and ophthalmopathy. Study outcomes and limitations: Ophthalmopathy was predicted by the model a median of approximately 6.6 months ahead of onset. Also found in blood were most expanded thyroid clonotypes above 0.001.

The source material, RNA transcripts, was used to amplify TCR beta CDR3 regions. First-round RT-PCR of the TCR CDR3 relied on the HTBI primer set. TCRdb re-analysed the multiplex PCR reads in MiXCR, keeping a single row per CDR3 protein. The sample holds roughly 170,000 distinct CDR3 sequences, approximately 17% seen once. Exclusions: uncontrolled infection, other autoimmune disease, pregnancy, lactation. Cells are PBMCs isolated from around 9.4 ml of fresh blood. Germline V CDR1 and CDR2: SGHTA, FQGTGA. This CDR3 is built from 14 residues. The J segment lost 1 base and the V segment lost 8 bases, leaving 7 bases of the junction unmatched. As for this clonotype: Its matching antigen is unknown.

The sequenced sample consisted of blood. The V call is TRBV7-3, the J call TRBJ1-1; TRBD1 aligns across 7 bases. This receptor was obtained from a woman aged 45-60 years with Graves' hyperthyroidism. CDR3 coding DNA: TGTGCCAGCCGACTGGCAGGGGGGAACACTGAAGCTTTCTTT. Encoded protein: CASRLAGGNTEAFF.